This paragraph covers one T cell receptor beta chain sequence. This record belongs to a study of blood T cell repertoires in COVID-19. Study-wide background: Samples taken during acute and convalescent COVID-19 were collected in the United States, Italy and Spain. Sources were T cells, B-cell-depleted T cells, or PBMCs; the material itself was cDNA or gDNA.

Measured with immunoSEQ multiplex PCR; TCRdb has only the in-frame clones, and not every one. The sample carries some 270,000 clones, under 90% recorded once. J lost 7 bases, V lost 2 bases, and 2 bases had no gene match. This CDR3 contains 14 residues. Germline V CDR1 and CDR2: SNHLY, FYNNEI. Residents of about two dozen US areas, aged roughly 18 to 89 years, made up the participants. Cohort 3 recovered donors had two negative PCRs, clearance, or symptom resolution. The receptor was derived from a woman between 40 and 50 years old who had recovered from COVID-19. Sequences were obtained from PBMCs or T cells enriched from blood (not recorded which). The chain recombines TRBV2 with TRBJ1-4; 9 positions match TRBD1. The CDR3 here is CASSERDRVEKLFF. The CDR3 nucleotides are TGTGCCAGCAGTGAACGGGACAGGGTTGAAAAACTGTTTTTT. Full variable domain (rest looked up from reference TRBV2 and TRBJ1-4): EPEVTQTPSHQVTQMGQEVILRCVPISNHLYFYWYRQILGQKVEFLVSFYNNEISEKSEIFDDQFSVERPDGSNFTLKIRSTKLEDSAMYFCASSERDRVEKLFFGSGTQLSVL.